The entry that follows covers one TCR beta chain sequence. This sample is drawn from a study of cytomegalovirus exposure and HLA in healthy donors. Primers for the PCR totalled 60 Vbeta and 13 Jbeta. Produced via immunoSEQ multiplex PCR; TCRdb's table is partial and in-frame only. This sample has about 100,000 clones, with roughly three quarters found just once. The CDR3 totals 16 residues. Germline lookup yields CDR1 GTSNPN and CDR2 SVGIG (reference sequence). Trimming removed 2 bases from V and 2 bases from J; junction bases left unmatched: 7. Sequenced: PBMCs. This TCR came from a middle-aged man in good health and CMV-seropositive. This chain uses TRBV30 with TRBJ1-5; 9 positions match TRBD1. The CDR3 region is CAWSTRRQGGNQPQHF. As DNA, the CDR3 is TGTGCCTGGAGTACCAGACGACAGGGGGGCAATCAGCCCCAGCATTTT.